Listed here are 32 T cell receptor beta chains from one sample, sequenced in a study of blood T cell repertoires in COVID-19. Repertoires were generated with immunoSEQ multiplex PCR, while TCRdb's copy carries only in-frame clones and drops some. The table has around 130,000 clones, almost 85% seen once. Sequencing input: PBMCs or T cells enriched from blood (not recorded which). The receptors stem from a woman between 50 and 59 years old with acute COVID-19.

The chain couples TRBV5-1 to TRBJ2-1; TRBD2 aligns across 14 bases. CDR1 SGHRS and CDR2 YFSETQ come from the germline V gene. Trimming at V came to 4 bases and at J to 7 bases, leaving 4 bases not matched to a gene. The CDR3 consists of 15 residues. In DNA, the CDR3 is TGCGCCAGCAGCCCGGGACTAGCGGGAGTTAATGAGCAGTTCTTC. Translating gives CASSPGLAGVNEQFF.

The chain is built from TRBV5-1 and TRBJ2-7, with 11 bases matching TRBD2. The length of the CDR3 is 17 residues. V dropped 4 bases and J dropped 3; count of bases not matched to a gene: 12. Germline V gene data show CDR1 as SGHRS and CDR2 as YFSETQ. CDR3 loop: CASSPRLAGGKGYEQYF. DNA for the CDR3: TGCGCCAGCAGCCCGCGTCTAGCGGGAGGAAAGGGCTACGAGCAGTACTTC.

V usage is TRBV25-1 and J usage is TRBJ2-5; perhaps TRBD1 as D (6 bases). Germline V gives CDR1 MGHDK, CDR2 SYGVNS. This CDR3 is 17 amino acids long. V was clipped by 3 bases and J by 5 bases, with 22 bases between them. The CDR3 nucleotides are TGTGCCAGCAGTGACCAATTAGGGACACCCCCCGGGGAGACCCAGTACTTC. Its translation is CASSDQLGTPPGETQYF.

The CDR3 here is CASSDPGATNEKLFF. DNA of the CDR3: TGTGCCAGCAGTGACCCGGGAGCAACTAATGAAAAACTGTTTTTT. J is TRBJ1-4 and V is TRBV7-9; D is uncertain. The germline V and J ends were trimmed by 6 bases and 0 bases, with 11 bases remaining between them. The CDR3 spans 15 residues. The germline CDR1 and CDR2 sequences are SEHNR and FQNEAQ (reference sequence).

This chain uses TRBV6-5 with TRBJ1-1; D uncertain. Germline CDR1 and CDR2: MNHEY and SVGAGI. The germline V and J ends were trimmed by 10 bases and 2 bases, with 17 bases remaining between them. This CDR3 has 14 residues. In DNA, the CDR3 is TGTGCCACCAAACGGGAACCTCAAAACACTGAAGCTTTCTTT. Its translation is CATKREPQNTEAFF.

The J gene is TRBJ2-7, the V gene TRBV4-3; 8 nucleotides agree with TRBD1. V lost 0 bases to trimming and J lost 2 bases; unmatched junction nucleotides: 6. Germline V gene sequence: CDR1 LGHNA, CDR2 YSLEER. CDR3 length equals 16 residues. The chain's CDR3 is CASSQDRTGFAYEQYF. CDR3 sequence (DNA): TGCGCCAGCAGCCAAGACAGGACAGGGTTTGCCTACGAGCAGTACTTC.

The V call is TRBV30, the J call TRBJ1-2; TRBD1 matches at 7 bases. This CDR3 has 16 amino acids. Trimming at V came to 4 bases and at J to 4 bases, leaving 15 bases not matched to a gene. Germline assignment: CDR1 GTSNPN and CDR2 SVGIG (reference sequence). The CDR3 here is CAWTGQASSAFYGYTF. In nucleotides, the CDR3 is TGTGCCTGGACCGGACAGGCTTCTTCCGCCTTCTATGGCTACACCTTC.

The chain employs TRBV19 and TRBJ1-4, with TRBD1 matching 9 bases. The CDR3 is 21 residues long. The germline V gene encodes CDR1 LNHDA and CDR2 SQIVND (reference sequence). Trimming took 4 bases from V and 0 from J; bases not matched to a gene: 18. The CDR3 region is CASSTRDRALFSTSTNEKLFF. In DNA, the CDR3 is TGTGCCAGTAGTACCCGGGACAGGGCTCTTTTTTCTACCTCAACTAATGAAAAACTGTTTTTT. The full variable domain, with the rest looked up from reference TRBV19 and TRBJ1-4, is DGGITQSPKYLFRKEGQNVTLSCEQNLNHDAMYWYRQDPGQGLRLIYYSQIVNDFQKGDIAEGYSVSREKKESFPLTVTSAQKNPTAFYLCASSTRDRALFSTSTNEKLFFGSGTQLSVL.

This sequence joins TRBV5-1 and TRBJ2-2, with D perhaps matching TRBD2 (6 bases). CDR3 length: 15 residues. The V end lost 7 bases, the J end lost 5 bases, and 18 bases lay between the germline ends. Looked up from germline, CDR1 is SGHRS and CDR2 is YFSETQ. In DNA form, the CDR3 reads TGCGCCAGCTTGGCCACGGGAGCTGGGACCGGGGAGCTGTTTTTT. Its translation: CASLATGAGTGELFF.

The chain couples TRBV7-2 to TRBJ2-7; the D gene is possibly TRBD1 (6 bases). V lost 1 base and J 6 bases, leaving 19 bases between the germline ends. The CDR3 spans 16 residues. CDR1 is SGHTA, CDR2 FQGNSA, per germline. CDR3 in amino acids: CASSLDGWQGSAEQYF. In DNA form, the CDR3 reads TGTGCCAGCAGCTTAGATGGGTGGCAGGGGTCCGCCGAGCAGTACTTC.

J is TRBJ2-1 and V is TRBV7-9; TRBD2 aligns across 8 bases. With V trimmed by 6 bases and J by 9 bases, 10 bases remained unmatched. The CDR3 has 14 amino acids. From germline, CDR1 is SEHNR and CDR2 FQNEAQ (reference sequence). CDR3 DNA sequence: TGTGCCAGCAGTTTTAGCGGGGAATCAGGTGAGCAGTTCTTC. Encoded protein: CASSFSGESGEQFF.

The chain employs TRBV11-2 and TRBJ2-7, with 11 nucleotides matching TRBD2. CDR1 is SGHAT and CDR2 is FQNNGV in the germline V gene. CDR3 length: 15 amino acids. J gave up 5 bases and V 3 bases, and 6 bases lay outside the gene matches. CDR3 protein: CASSFRLAGGNEQYF. The CDR3 coding sequence is TGTGCCAGCAGCTTTAGGCTAGCGGGAGGAAACGAGCAGTACTTC.

CDR3 nucleotides: TGTGCCAGCAGTTCAGGGGCCTATGGCTACACCTTC. Translated, it gives CASSSGAYGYTF. The chain uses TRBV11-3 and TRBJ1-2; perhaps TRBD1 as D (6 bases). The germline V gene encodes CDR1 SGHNT and CDR2 YENEEA. The CDR3 runs to 12 residues. With 6 bases removed from V and 4 bases from J, the gap between germline ends came to 9 bases.

The gene calls are TRBV5-1 and TRBJ2-1; TRBD2 aligns across 13 bases. The germline V gene encodes CDR1 SGHRS and CDR2 YFSETQ. This CDR3 comprises 18 residues. J was trimmed by 6 bases and V by 4 bases; bases with no gene match: 13. The CDR3 DNA reads as TGCGCCAGCAGCCTATGGGGACTAGCGGGAACTACGACCAATGAGCAGTTCTTC. Protein sequence: CASSLWGLAGTTTNEQFF.

The V and J genes are TRBV18 and TRBJ1-3; D is perhaps TRBD1 (6 bases). The CDR3 is 15 residues long. Germline-derived CDR1 and CDR2 are KGHSH and LQKENI. The ends were cut back, 1 base at V and 2 bases at J, with 9 bases in the middle. CDR3 sequence: CASSPRTDPGNTIYF. The CDR3 nucleotides read TGTGCCAGCTCACCACGGACAGATCCTGGAAACACCATATATTTT.

The chain uses TRBV6-5 and TRBJ2-1, with 9 bases identical to TRBD2. CDR1 is MNHEY and CDR2 is SVGAGI in the germline V gene. The CDR3 spans 16 residues. After removal of 4 bases from V and 3 bases from J, the junction contained 7 bases not matched to a gene. The CDR3 region has the DNA TGTGCCAGCAGTTCCCCAGGGACTAGCATCTACAATGAGCAGTTCTTC. Amino acid sequence: CASSSPGTSIYNEQFF.

This sequence joins TRBV7-8 and TRBJ2-2; TRBD2 agrees at 8 bases. The CDR3 has 17 residues. CDR1 is SGHVS and CDR2 is FQNEAQ in the germline V gene. The V and J ends lost 6 bases and 3 bases, in that order; junction bases with no gene match: 12. As DNA, the CDR3 is TGTGCCAGCAGACTAGCGGCATCTCTCGGGTACACCGGGGAGCTGTTTTTT. Protein sequence: CASRLAASLGYTGELFF.

Concerning this clone itself: This sample includes further DNA sequences coding for the same CDR3. This rearrangement joins TRBV12-3 or TRBV12-4 to TRBJ2-7; TRBD1 aligns across 7 bases. This CDR3 spans 12 amino acids. V lost 5 bases and J lost 4; bases outside the gene matches: 2. This CDR3 reads CASSLQGYEQYF. The CDR3 DNA sequence: TGTGCCAGCAGTCTACAGGGGTACGAGCAGTACTTC.

This clone is categorized as medium-sized. The DNA of the CDR3 is TGTGCCAGCAGTCCTCCAGGGAAGGTGGAGACCCAGTACTTC. Its protein is CASSPPGKVETQYF. The rearrangement joins TRBV2 to TRBJ2-5; the D gene is possibly TRBD1 (5 bases). V was trimmed by 5 bases and J by 5 bases, leaving 15 bases between them. The CDR3 sequence is 14 residues long. The germline V gene has CDR1 SNHLY and CDR2 FYNNEI. The full variable domain, completed using reference TRBV2 and TRBJ2-5, is EPEVTQTPSHQVTQMGQEVILRCVPISNHLYFYWYRQILGQKVEFLVSFYNNEISEKSEIFDDQFSVERPDGSNFTLKIRSTKLEDSAMYFCASSPPGKVETQYFGPGTRLLVL.

The chain recombines TRBV29-1 with TRBJ2-4, with D possibly being TRBD1 (6 bases). V was cut by 8 bases and J by 2 bases, with 13 bases left in between. The CDR3 has 13 amino acids. The germline V gene has CDR1 SQVTM and CDR2 ANQGSEA. The CDR3 DNA reads as TGCAGCTACAGGGAAGGCACCAAAAACATTCAGTACTTC. Its protein is CSYREGTKNIQYF.

The CDR3 is CASSVEPSGRGNEQFF. CDR3 in DNA: TGTGCCAGCAGCGTAGAACCTAGCGGGAGAGGGAATGAGCAGTTCTTC. The V call is TRBV9, the J call TRBJ2-1, with 10 bases fitting TRBD2. This CDR3 comprises 16 residues. Germline V gene lookup returns CDR1 SGDLS and CDR2 YYNGEE. V was pared by 0 bases and J by 7 bases, with 7 bases of the junction left unmatched.

This chain connects TRBV28 to TRBJ1-3; 7 bases align to TRBD1. V shed 7 bases and J 4 bases; nucleotides not matched to a gene: 13. CDR1 MDHEN and CDR2 SYDVKM come from the germline V gene. The length of the CDR3 is 16 residues. The CDR3 loop is CASKGGLEGVGNTIYF. The CDR3 DNA reads TGTGCCAGCAAAGGGGGCCTGGAAGGGGTCGGAAACACCATATATTTT.

This clone was detected only once. This sequence joins TRBV6-5 and TRBJ2-3, with 7 bases aligning to TRBD1. In germline, CDR1 is MNHEY, CDR2 SVGAGI. There are 14 residues in the CDR3. Germline trimming cut 5 bases from V and 5 bases from J; bases unmatched to any gene: 7. In DNA form, the CDR3 reads TGTGCCAGCAGTCCTGACAGGGCTGTAGATACGCAGTATTTT. Translated, it gives CASSPDRAVDTQYF.

This clone occurred once. CDR3 region: CASSGGQPKNTEAFF. In DNA, the CDR3 is TGCGCCAGCAGCGGCGGACAGCCCAAGAACACTGAAGCTTTCTTT. The chain links TRBV5-1 to TRBJ1-1, with D perhaps matching TRBD1 (6 bases). The V end was cut by 4 bases, the J end by 1 base, with 14 bases between. CDR1 is SGHRS, CDR2 YFSETQ, per germline. The CDR3 runs to 15 residues.

The CDR3 region has the DNA TGTGCCAGCAGCTTAGCGCTTCAGGGCGGCGAGCAGTACTTC. This codes for CASSLALQGGEQYF. The V gene is TRBV7-2, the J gene TRBJ2-7; a weak D match, TRBD1 (5 bases). With 0 bases removed from V and 6 bases from J, the gap between germline ends came to 12 bases. This CDR3 contains 14 residues. Germline V gene data show CDR1 as SGHTA and CDR2 as FQGNSA.

The V call is TRBV2, the J call TRBJ2-7, with D maybe TRBD2 (6 bases). Between the trimmed V and J ends, which lost 6 bases and 6 bases, there was a span of 18 bases. Per the germline V gene, CDR1 is SNHLY and CDR2 is FYNNEI. CDR3 length: 14 residues. CDR3 DNA sequence: TGTGCCAGCAGAGGACTAACACGAAATGGCGAGCAGTACTTC. Its translation is CASRGLTRNGEQYF.

This chain joins TRBV30 and TRBJ1-6; no definite D call. The CDR3 consists of 12 residues. Per the germline V gene, CDR1 is GTSNPN and CDR2 is SVGIG (reference sequence). Trimming shortened V by 3 bases and J by 11 bases, and 11 bases separated the two germline ends. The DNA of the CDR3 is TGTGCCTGGAGCCCGGGGTCGCCACCCCTCCACTTT. It specifies CAWSPGSPPLHF.

The V gene is TRBV28, the J gene TRBJ2-7; 12 bases fit TRBD2. J was trimmed by 2 bases and V by 3 bases; bases with no gene match: 2. The CDR3 length is 15 residues. Germline values: CDR1 MDHEN, CDR2 SYDVKM. Here the CDR3 DNA reads TGTGCCAGCAGTTTTCCTAGCGGGAGGGCCTACGAGCAGTACTTC. Its translation: CASSFPSGRAYEQYF.

In this sample, this clone turned up once. The rearrangement links TRBV7-9 to TRBJ1-2, with 7 bases that match TRBD1. The CDR3 has 13 residues. V shed 9 bases, J shed 8 bases, and the junction held 12 bases outside the gene matches. Germline V gene sequence: CDR1 SEHNR, CDR2 FQNEAQ (reference sequence). This CDR3 is CASTREGAQGYTF. The DNA of the CDR3 is TGTGCCAGTACCAGAGAGGGGGCACAGGGCTACACCTTC.

The chain carries TRBV5-8 and TRBJ2-1; TRBD1 aligns across 7 bases. This CDR3 has 18 residues. Germline V gives CDR1 SGHTS, CDR2 YDEGEE. Trimming cost V 4 bases and J 1 base; bases outside gene matches: 14. In nucleotides, the CDR3 is TGTGCCAGCAGCCGAAGAGGACAGGCCCTGGGGTCCTACAATGAGCAGTTCTTC. Translating gives CASSRRGQALGSYNEQFF.

The CDR3: CASKSQGSYEQYF. In nucleotides, the CDR3 is TGTGCCAGCAAATCCCAGGGCTCCTACGAGCAGTACTTC. The chain carries TRBV27 and TRBJ2-7, with a tentative D call TRBD1 (5 bases). Trimming stripped 7 bases from V and 0 bases from J, with 10 bases between. This CDR3 contains 13 residues. Germline CDR1 and CDR2: MNHEY and SMNVEV (reference sequence).

The chain couples TRBV3-1 (or the pseudogene TRBV3-2) to TRBJ2-6, with 8 bases aligning to TRBD1. CDR1 and CDR2 from the germline V gene are LGHDT and YNNKEL (reference sequence). The trim removed 4 bases at V and 0 bases at J, leaving 14 bases unmatched. The CDR3 contains 20 residues. The CDR3 protein is CASSLRRRTGSNSGANVLTF. The CDR3 DNA sequence: TGTGCCAGCAGCCTAAGAAGGCGGACAGGGTCGAACTCTGGGGCCAACGTCCTGACTTTC.